This T cell receptor beta chain was found in a study of blood T cells in healthy people across ages. The use of a sample-barcoded 5' primer and a J-beta primer mix characterized a second PCR of 7 to 11 cycles. Each of the samples gave a minimum of 3 million paired-end reads that contained CDR3. TCRdb independently ran MiXCR on the 5' RACE reads; one entry per CDR3 protein. The sample has some 1.6 million distinct CDR3 sequences, roughly 30% seen once. Study-wide results and caveats: TCR beta diversity correlated strongly with naive T cell percentage. As age increased, TCR beta diversity per million T cells fell in a roughly linear fashion. More naive CD4+ cells and higher diversity were found in long-lived than in aged donors.

This clonotype was seen only a few times. Its target is unknown. Sequenced: blood. The sequence derives from a woman aged 25 to 39 in good health.

For the CDR3, the DNA is TGTGCCAGCAGCCAAGAAAAGGGTTATGGGGCCAACGTCCTGACTTTC. Translation gives CASSQEKGYGANVLTF. The gene calls are TRBV3-1 and TRBJ2-6, with D unclear. Germline assignment: CDR1 LGHDT and CDR2 YNNKEL (reference sequence). Trimming took off 0 bases at V and 3 bases at J, with 9 bases between the two ends. The CDR3 runs to 16 residues.